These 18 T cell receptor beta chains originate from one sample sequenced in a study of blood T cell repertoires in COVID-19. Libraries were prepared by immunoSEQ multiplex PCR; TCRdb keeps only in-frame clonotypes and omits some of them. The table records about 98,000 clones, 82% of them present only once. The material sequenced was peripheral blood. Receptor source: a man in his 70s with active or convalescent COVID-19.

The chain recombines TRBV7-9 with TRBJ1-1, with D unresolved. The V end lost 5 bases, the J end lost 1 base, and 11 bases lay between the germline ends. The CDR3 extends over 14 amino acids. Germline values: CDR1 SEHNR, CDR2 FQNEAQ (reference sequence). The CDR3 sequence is CASSPSTANTEAFF. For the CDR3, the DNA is TGTGCCAGCAGCCCAAGCACCGCGAACACTGAAGCTTTCTTT.

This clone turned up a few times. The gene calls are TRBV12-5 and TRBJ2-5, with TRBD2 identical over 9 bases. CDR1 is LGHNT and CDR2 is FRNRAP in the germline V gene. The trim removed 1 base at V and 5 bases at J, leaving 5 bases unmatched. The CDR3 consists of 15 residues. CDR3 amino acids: CASGLAAGGSETQYF. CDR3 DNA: TGTGCTAGTGGTTTGGCTGCGGGGGGGTCGGAGACCCAGTACTTC.

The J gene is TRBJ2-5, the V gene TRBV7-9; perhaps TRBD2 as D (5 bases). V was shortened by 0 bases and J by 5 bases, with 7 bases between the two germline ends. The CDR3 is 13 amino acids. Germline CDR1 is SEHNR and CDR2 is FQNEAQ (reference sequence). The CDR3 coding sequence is TGTGCCAGCAGCTTAGCGGGAGTGGAGACCCAGTACTTC. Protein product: CASSLAGVETQYF.

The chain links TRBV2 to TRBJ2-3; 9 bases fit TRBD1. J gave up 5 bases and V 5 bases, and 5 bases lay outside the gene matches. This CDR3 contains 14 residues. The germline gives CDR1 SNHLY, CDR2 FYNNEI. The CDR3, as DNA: TGTGCCAGCAGTAGCCACAGGGGGCGAGATACGCAGTATTTT. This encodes CASSSHRGRDTQYF.

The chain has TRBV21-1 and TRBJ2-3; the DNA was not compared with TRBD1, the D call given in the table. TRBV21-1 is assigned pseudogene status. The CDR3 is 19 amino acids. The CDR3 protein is CASSNAGARPFFGTDTQYF. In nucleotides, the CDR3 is TGTGCCAGCAGCAACGCAGGGGCCAGACCCTTTTTTGGCACAGATACGCAGTATTTT.

The CDR3 DNA sequence: TGTGCCAGCAGCTCCGGGACTAGCAACGCAGATACGCAGTATTTT. Its protein product is CASSSGTSNADTQYF. The V gene is TRBV5-4, the J gene TRBJ2-3, with 9 bases fitting TRBD2. V dropped 3 bases and J dropped 4; count of bases not matched to a gene: 6. Germline assignment: CDR1 SGHNT and CDR2 YYREEE (reference sequence). The CDR3 totals 15 residues. Full variable domain (rest looked up from reference TRBV5-4 and TRBJ2-3): ETGVTQSPTHLIKTRGQQVTLRCSSQSGHNTVSWYQQALGQGPQFIFQYYREEENGRGNFPPRFSGLQFPNYSSELNVNALELDDSALYLCASSSGTSNADTQYFGPGTRLTVL.

The CDR3 nucleotides are TGTGCCAGCAGCACCCGGGACAGGGGGGTCGCTGAAGCTTTCTTT. It specifies CASSTRDRGVAEAFF. The chain uses TRBV7-6 and TRBJ1-1, with 11 bases aligning to TRBD1. The germline CDR1 and CDR2 sequences are SGHVS and FNYEAQ. With 5 bases clipped from V and 6 bases from J, the junction kept 8 bases outside the gene matches. The CDR3 loop spans 15 amino acids.

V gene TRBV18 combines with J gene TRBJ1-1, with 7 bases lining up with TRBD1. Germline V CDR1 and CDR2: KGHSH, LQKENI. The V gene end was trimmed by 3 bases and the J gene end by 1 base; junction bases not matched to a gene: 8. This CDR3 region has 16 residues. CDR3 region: CASSPPSTGANTEAFF. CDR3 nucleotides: TGTGCCAGCTCACCCCCCAGTACAGGGGCGAACACTGAAGCTTTCTTT.

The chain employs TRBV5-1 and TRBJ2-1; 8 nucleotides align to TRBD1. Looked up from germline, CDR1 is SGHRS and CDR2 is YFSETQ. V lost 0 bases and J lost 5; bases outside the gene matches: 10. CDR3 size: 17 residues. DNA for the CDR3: TGCGCCAGCAGCTTGGTAGGTAACGGACAGGGACACAATGAGCAGTTCTTC. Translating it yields CASSLVGNGQGHNEQFF.

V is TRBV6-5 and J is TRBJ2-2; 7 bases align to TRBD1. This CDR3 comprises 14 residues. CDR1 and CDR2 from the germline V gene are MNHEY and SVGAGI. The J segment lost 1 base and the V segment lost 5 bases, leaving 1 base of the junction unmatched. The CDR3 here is CASSRTGNTGELFF. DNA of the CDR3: TGTGCCAGCAGTCGGACAGGGAACACCGGGGAGCTGTTTTTT.

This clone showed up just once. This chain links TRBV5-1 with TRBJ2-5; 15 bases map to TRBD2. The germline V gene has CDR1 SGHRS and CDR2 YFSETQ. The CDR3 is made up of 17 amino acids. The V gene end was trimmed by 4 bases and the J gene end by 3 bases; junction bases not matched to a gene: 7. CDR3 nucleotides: TGCGCCAGCAGCCCCCCGGGACTAGCGGGGGGTAAAGAGACCCAGTACTTC. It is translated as CASSPPGLAGGKETQYF.

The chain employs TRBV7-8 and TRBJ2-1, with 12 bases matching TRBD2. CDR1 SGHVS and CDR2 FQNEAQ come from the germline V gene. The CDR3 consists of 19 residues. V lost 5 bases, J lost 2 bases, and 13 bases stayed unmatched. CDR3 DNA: TGTGCCAGCAGCCTCACCCGGGGGCTAGCGGGGGGGACCTACAATGAGCAGTTCTTC. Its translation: CASSLTRGLAGGTYNEQFF.

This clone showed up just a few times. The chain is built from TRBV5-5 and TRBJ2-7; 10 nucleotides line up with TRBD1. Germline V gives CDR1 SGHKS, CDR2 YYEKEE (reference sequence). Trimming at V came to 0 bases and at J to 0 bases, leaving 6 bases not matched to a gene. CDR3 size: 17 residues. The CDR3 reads CASSLGGQGDVSYEQYF. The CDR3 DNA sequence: TGTGCCAGCAGCTTGGGAGGACAGGGGGACGTCTCCTACGAGCAGTACTTC.

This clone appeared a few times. The CDR3 sequence: CASSATTGEDGYTF. CDR3 nucleotide sequence: TGTGCCAGCTCAGCAACGACAGGAGAAGATGGCTACACCTTC. The chain employs TRBV18 and TRBJ1-2; D is possibly TRBD1 (6 bases). Trimming pared 5 bases from V and 6 bases from J, leaving 16 bases between. The CDR3 spans 14 residues. In germline, CDR1 is KGHSH, CDR2 LQKENI.

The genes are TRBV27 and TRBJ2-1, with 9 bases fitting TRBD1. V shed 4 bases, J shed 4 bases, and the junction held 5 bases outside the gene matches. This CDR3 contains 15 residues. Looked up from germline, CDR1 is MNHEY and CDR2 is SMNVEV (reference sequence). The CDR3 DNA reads TGTGCCAGCAGTTGGGGACAGGGTCCTTACAATGAGCAGTTCTTC. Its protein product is CASSWGQGPYNEQFF.

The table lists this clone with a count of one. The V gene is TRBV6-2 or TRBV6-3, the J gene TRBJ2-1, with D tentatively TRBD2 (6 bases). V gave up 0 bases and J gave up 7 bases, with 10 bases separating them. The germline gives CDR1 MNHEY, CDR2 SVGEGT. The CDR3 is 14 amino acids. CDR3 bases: TGTGCCAGCAGTTACTCGGCAGGGAGGAATGAGCAGTTCTTC. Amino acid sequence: CASSYSAGRNEQFF.

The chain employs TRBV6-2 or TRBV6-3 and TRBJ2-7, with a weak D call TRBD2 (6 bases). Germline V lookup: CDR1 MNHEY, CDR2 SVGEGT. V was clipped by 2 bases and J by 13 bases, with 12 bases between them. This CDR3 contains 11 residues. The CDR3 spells CASSYEWRVYF. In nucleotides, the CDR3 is TGTGCCAGCAGTTACGAGTGGAGGGTCTACTTC.

CDR3 nucleotides: TGTGCCTGGACCAAAGGTAGGGGAAACACTGAAGCTTTCTTT. Amino acids: CAWTKGRGNTEAFF. The V call is TRBV30, the J call TRBJ1-1; D possibly corresponds to TRBD1 (5 bases). The CDR3 sequence is 14 residues long. V lost 4 bases and J lost 2, with 14 bases in between. CDR1 and CDR2 (germline): GTSNPN, SVGIG (reference sequence).